The present entry profiles one T cell receptor beta chain with its context. As to time point: baseline pretreatment blood. Treatment in this sample: 15 Gy SBRT to primary tumor, nephrectomy 4 weeks later. After SBRT, blood was collected at 2 and 4 weeks, plus baseline. TCRdb keeps only in-frame clones here, not all; method: immunoSEQ multiplex PCR. The sample includes 100,000 to 150,000 clones, 82% of them seen just once. The sample comes from a study of radiation and T cells in renal cell carcinoma. CDR3 length: 13 residues. V lost 5 bases and J lost 2, with 10 bases in between. CDR1 is MDHEN, CDR2 SYDVKM, per germline.

The clonotype comes from an older woman with renal cell carcinoma. J is TRBJ2-7 and V is TRBV28; no firm D call. Sequencing was performed on blood, taken from a patient whose treatment included radiotherapy and nephrectomy. The CDR3 bases are TGTGCCAGCAGTGGGCCGCATCCCTACGAGCAGTACTTC. It translates to CASSGPHPYEQYF.